This entry lists 24 T cell receptor beta chains sequenced from one sample in a study of Ad26.COV2.S vaccination and SARS-CoV-2 variants. The treatment: 15 to 20 received Ad26.COV2.S at low or high dose, single or two shots; roughly five received placebo; per-sample allocation not given. Specimens were obtained on day 63 following the first vaccine or placebo injection. Repertoires were generated with immunoSEQ multiplex PCR, while TCRdb's copy carries only in-frame clones and drops some. This table holds fewer than 500,000 clones, less than 95% found once. The specimen was peripheral blood, collected in a trial of Ad26.COV2.S vaccine versus placebo. These receptors were taken from a person between 18 and 60 years old who received the Ad26.COV2.S COVID-19 vaccine or a placebo.

This chain connects TRBV7-2 to TRBJ2-3; the D is unclear. The CDR3 length is 12 residues. CDR1 and CDR2 from the germline V gene are SGHTA and FQGNSA. V dropped 5 bases and J dropped 4 bases, with 7 bases sitting between them. The DNA for the CDR3 is TGTGCCAGCAGCCCCCCCGCAGATACGCAGTATTTT. It is translated as CASSPPADTQYF. The full variable domain, with the rest looked up from reference TRBV7-2 and TRBJ2-3, is GAGVSQSPSNKVTEKGKDVELRCDPISGHTALYWYRQSLGQGLEFLIYFQGNSAPDKSGLPSDRFSAERTGGSVSTLTIQRTQQEDSAVYLCASSPPADTQYFGPGTRLTVL.

The V gene is TRBV21-1, the J gene TRBJ2-1; the D segment call TRBD2 is taken from the table without a DNA check. TRBV21-1 is listed as a pseudogene. CDR3 length equals 17 residues. The CDR3 DNA reads as TGTGCCAGCAGCAAAGGTAATGGGGCGGGAGGTAATAATGAGCAGTTCTTC. Protein product: CASSKGNGAGGNNEQFF.

This clone was observed a single time. V is TRBV3-1 (or the pseudogene TRBV3-2) and J is TRBJ2-3, with D unclear. CDR3 length: 11 residues. CDR1 and CDR2 (germline): LGHDT, YNNKEL (reference sequence). The V and J ends lost 0 bases and 8 bases respectively, with 3 bases between them. The CDR3 spells CASSQDGTQYF. CDR3 nucleotides: TGTGCCAGCAGCCAAGACGGTACGCAGTATTTT.

Points on this clone: This specimen includes other DNA sequences encoding the same CDR3. The chain recombines TRBV11-2 with TRBJ2-7, with 11 positions matching TRBD1. There are 14 residues in the CDR3. Germline V gene data show CDR1 as SGHAT and CDR2 as FQNNGV. Trimming at V came to 3 bases and at J to 2 bases, leaving 0 bases not matched to a gene. Here the CDR3 DNA reads TGTGCCAGCAGCTTGGGACAGGGGGCCTACGAGCAGTACTTC. This sequence encodes CASSLGQGAYEQYF.

The genes are TRBV7-8 and TRBJ2-1, with TRBD2 identical over 9 bases. CDR1 is SGHVS and CDR2 is FQNEAQ in the germline V gene. V dropped 5 bases and J dropped 8; count of bases not matched to a gene: 19. The CDR3 runs to 18 residues. The CDR3: CASSPPLPPGLAFDEQFF. The CDR3 nucleotides are TGTGCCAGCAGCCCCCCCCTGCCGCCGGGACTAGCTTTCGATGAGCAGTTCTTC. The variable domain in full, completed from reference TRBV7-8 and TRBJ2-1, reads GAGVSQSPRYKVAKRGQDVALRCDPISGHVSLFWYQQALGQGPEFLTYFQNEAQLDKSGLPSDRFFAERPEGSVSTLKIQRTQQEDSAVYLCASSPPLPPGLAFDEQFFGPGTRLTVL.

The chain recombines TRBV5-1 with TRBJ2-1, with D possibly matching TRBD2 (5 bases). Germline assignment: CDR1 SGHRS and CDR2 YFSETQ. Trimming removed 0 bases at V and 9 bases at J, with 10 bases between. This CDR3 has 13 residues. The chain's CDR3 is CASSLGGSSEQFF. CDR3 DNA: TGCGCCAGCAGCTTGGGAGGGAGTAGTGAGCAGTTCTTC.

This clone was seen once. The rearrangement links TRBV12-5 to TRBJ1-5; D not certain. Germline assignment: CDR1 LGHNT and CDR2 FRNRAP. CDR3 length: 11 residues. CDR3 DNA: TGTGCCAGAGACGCCGACCAGCCCCAGCATTTT. Its protein is CARDADQPQHF. The variable domain in full, with the rest retrieved from reference TRBV12-5 and TRBJ1-5, is DARVTQTPRHKVTEMGQEVTMRCQPILGHNTVFWYRQTMMQGLELLAYFRNRAPLDDSGMPKDRFSAEMPDATLATLKIQPSEPRDSAVYFCARDADQPQHFGDGTRLSIL.

The rearrangement joins TRBV4-2 to TRBJ1-6; D is uncertain. CDR3 length: 14 amino acids. Germline V gene lookup returns CDR1 LGHNA and CDR2 YNFKEQ. Between the trimmed V and J ends, which lost 0 bases and 9 bases, there was a span of 9 bases. CDR3 sequence (DNA): TGTGCCAGCAGCCAAGAGGCTAGAGGTTCACCCCTCCACTTT. It translates to CASSQEARGSPLHF.

This chain links TRBV10-3 with TRBJ2-5; D gene uncertain. The V gene's germline CDR1 is ENHRY and CDR2 SYGVKD. V was shortened by 3 bases and J by 7 bases, with 12 bases between the two germline ends. The CDR3 contains 13 residues. CDR3 residues: CAISEAGVATQYF. The CDR3 region has the DNA TGTGCCATCAGTGAAGCTGGGGTAGCGACCCAGTACTTC.

V usage is TRBV3-1 (or the pseudogene TRBV3-2) and J usage is TRBJ2-3; D possibly corresponds to TRBD2 (5 bases). Per germline, CDR1 LGHDT and CDR2 YNNKEL (reference sequence). CDR3 size: 15 residues. V shed 1 base and J shed 3 bases, with 11 bases lying between them. The CDR3 is CASSQVNAGTDTQYF. The CDR3 DNA reads TGTGCCAGCAGCCAAGTTAACGCGGGTACAGATACGCAGTATTTT.

This sequence joins TRBV9 and TRBJ1-4, with 8 bases fitting TRBD1. This CDR3 comprises 14 residues. Trimming cost V 3 bases and J 11 bases; bases outside gene matches: 9. The germline V gene encodes CDR1 SGDLS and CDR2 YYNGEE. CDR3 sequence reads: CASSAYSGGDKLFF. DNA of the CDR3: TGTGCCAGCAGCGCCTACTCAGGGGGCGATAAACTGTTTTTT.

The chain carries TRBV5-4 and TRBJ2-1; the match to TRBD2 covers 16 bases. The germline V gene has CDR1 SGHNT and CDR2 YYREEE (reference sequence). Trimming cost V 5 bases and J 2 bases; bases outside gene matches: 7. CDR3 size: 18 residues. The chain's CDR3 is CASRAGTSGRGAYNEQFF. CDR3 DNA: TGTGCCAGCAGGGCCGGGACTAGCGGGAGGGGAGCCTACAATGAGCAGTTCTTC.

This sequence joins TRBV4-2 and TRBJ1-4, with 10 bases matching TRBD1. The V segment lost 4 bases and the J segment 1 base; nucleotides outside the gene matches: 3. The CDR3 covers 16 residues. The V gene's germline CDR1 is LGHNA and CDR2 YNFKEQ. Written as DNA, the CDR3 is TGTGCCAGCAGCCCTGGACAGGGGGAAACTAATGAAAAACTGTTTTTT. As protein: CASSPGQGETNEKLFF.

The chain is built from TRBV6-2 or TRBV6-3 and TRBJ2-2, with a possible D match to TRBD1 (5 bases). The CDR3 loop spans 15 amino acids. Germline CDR1 MNHEY, CDR2 SVGEGT. The ends were cut back, 3 bases at V and 2 bases at J, with 10 bases in the middle. The CDR3 DNA is TGTGCCAGCAGTTATTGGCAGGGAAACACCGGGGAGCTGTTTTTT. Translating gives CASSYWQGNTGELFF.

The rearrangement uses TRBV12-2 and TRBJ2-6; TRBD1 was called by the table and not checked on the DNA. TRBV12-2 is marked as a pseudogene. The CDR3 consists of 20 residues. The CDR3 region is CASRLALHDPRPSGANVLTF. The CDR3 bases are TGTGCAAGTCGCTTAGCCTTACATGACCCCAGGCCCTCTGGGGCCAACGTCCTGACTTTC.

This clone was seen a handful of times. The rearrangement joins TRBV19 to TRBJ2-5; D ambiguous. V lost 10 bases to trimming and J lost 6 bases, with 18 bases between them. The CDR3 has 13 amino acids. The germline CDR1 and CDR2 sequences are LNHDA and SQIVND (reference sequence). CDR3 DNA sequence: TGTGCCACCTACGACCCGTTAGGAAAGACCCAGTACTTC. This encodes CATYDPLGKTQYF.

The chain is built from TRBV28 and TRBJ2-3; D is perhaps TRBD1 or TRBD2 (6 bases each). There are 17 residues in the CDR3. Germline CDR1 MDHEN, CDR2 SYDVKM. Trimming removed 4 bases from V and 2 bases from J, with 19 bases in between. CDR3 DNA: TGTGCCAGCAGTTCGGGGGCGGCGGGATGGAACACAGATACGCAGTATTTT. Amino acid sequence: CASSSGAAGWNTDTQYF.

The rearrangement uses TRBV24-1 and TRBJ1-5, with D unresolved. Germline CDR1 reads KGHDR; CDR2 reads SFDVKD. Trimming removed 4 bases from V and 8 bases from J, with 14 bases in between. The CDR3 covers 14 residues. The CDR3 is CATSERTVAKPQHF. As DNA, the CDR3 is TGTGCCACCAGTGAGCGGACCGTAGCGAAGCCCCAGCATTTT.

V gene TRBV5-1 combines with J gene TRBJ1-3; the D is unclear. CDR1 and CDR2 from the germline V gene are SGHRS and YFSETQ. This CDR3 contains 13 residues. Deletions cut 1 base from V and 10 bases from J, with 12 bases between. The CDR3 reads CASSLWVSGTIYF. DNA of the CDR3: TGCGCCAGCAGCTTGTGGGTCTCTGGGACCATATATTTT.

The chain couples TRBV7-9 to TRBJ1-1, with 9 bases lining up with TRBD1. The CDR3 has 14 residues. V gave up 5 bases and J gave up 3 bases; unmatched junction bases: 4. In germline, CDR1 is SEHNR, CDR2 FQNEAQ (reference sequence). The CDR3 reads CASSRGQGYTEAFF. The CDR3 DNA follows: TGTGCCAGCAGCCGCGGACAGGGGTACACTGAAGCTTTCTTT.

This chain joins TRBV28 and TRBJ1-5; D remains unclear. V lost 6 bases, J lost 2 bases, and 17 bases lay in between. The CDR3 sequence is 16 residues long. Germline assignment: CDR1 MDHEN and CDR2 SYDVKM. The DNA of the CDR3 is TGTGCCAGCAGCGCGCGGTTCATGATAGGCAATCAGCCCCAGCATTTT. This sequence encodes CASSARFMIGNQPQHF.

To note about this clone: This specimen includes other DNA sequences encoding the same CDR3. The chain uses TRBV7-3 and TRBJ2-2; no firm D call. V was cut by 11 bases and J by 5 bases, with 15 bases left in between. The CDR3 is 13 residues long. Germline-derived CDR1 and CDR2 are SGHTA and FQGTGA. The CDR3 loop is CASRPTGTGELFF. Written as DNA, the CDR3 is TGTGCCTCCCGGCCCACCGGGACCGGGGAGCTGTTTTTT. The full variable domain, in which reference TRBV7-3 and TRBJ2-2 provide the parts outside the CDR3, is GAGVSQTPSNKVTEKGKYVELRCDPISGHTALYWYRQSLGQGPEFLIYFQGTGAADDSGLPNDRFFAVRPEGSVSTLKIQRTERGDSAVYLCASRPTGTGELFFGEGSRLTVL.

This clone was counted a single time. V is TRBV5-1 and J is TRBJ2-5; 15 bases are shared with TRBD2. This CDR3 region has 17 residues. Looked up from germline, CDR1 is SGHRS and CDR2 is YFSETQ. The V gene end was trimmed by 4 bases and the J gene end by 0 bases; junction bases not matched to a gene: 4. In DNA, the CDR3 is TGCGCCAGCAGCCCGGGACTAGCGGGAGGATACCAAGAGACCCAGTACTTC. It translates to CASSPGLAGGYQETQYF.

The chain uses TRBV9 and TRBJ2-1; the D gene is possibly TRBD1 (6 bases). Germline CDR1 is SGDLS and CDR2 is YYNGEE. This CDR3 has 12 residues. Trimming cost V 3 bases and J 8 bases, with 9 bases left between them. The CDR3 coding sequence is TGTGCCAGCAGCGGGGGGCCGGATGAGCAGTTCTTC. Protein: CASSGGPDEQFF.